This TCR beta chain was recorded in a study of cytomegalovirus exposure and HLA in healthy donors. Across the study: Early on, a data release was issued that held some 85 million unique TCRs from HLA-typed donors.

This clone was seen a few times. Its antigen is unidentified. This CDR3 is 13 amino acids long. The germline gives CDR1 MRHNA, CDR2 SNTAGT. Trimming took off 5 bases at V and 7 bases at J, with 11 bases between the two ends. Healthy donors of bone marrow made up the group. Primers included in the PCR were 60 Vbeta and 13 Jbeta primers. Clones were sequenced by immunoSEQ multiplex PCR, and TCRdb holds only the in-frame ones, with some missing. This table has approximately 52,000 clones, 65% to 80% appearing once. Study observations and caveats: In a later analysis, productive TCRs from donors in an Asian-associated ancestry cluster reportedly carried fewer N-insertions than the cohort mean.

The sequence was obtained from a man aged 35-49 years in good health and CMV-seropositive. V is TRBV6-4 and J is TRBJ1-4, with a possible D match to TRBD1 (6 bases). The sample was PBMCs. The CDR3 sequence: CASSKDSGEKLFF. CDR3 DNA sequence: TGTGCCAGCAGTAAGGACAGTGGTGAAAAACTGTTTTTT.